A single sample is the source of the 13 T cell receptor beta chains below, sequenced in a study of blood T cell repertoires in COVID-19. Produced via immunoSEQ multiplex PCR; TCRdb's table is partial and in-frame only. The data hold about 98,000 clones, with 70% to 85% observed a single time. The sample consisted of peripheral blood. The receptor source for this set is a man between 65 and 85 years old with active or convalescent COVID-19.

This clone came up a few times. The chain joins TRBV6-5 to TRBJ1-5; TRBD1 matches 7 bases. Germline lookup yields CDR1 MNHEY and CDR2 SVGAGI. The V gene end was trimmed by 6 bases and the J gene end by 0 bases; junction bases not matched to a gene: 5. This CDR3 spans 15 amino acids. CDR3 coding DNA: TGTGCCAGCAGGCCCGGGACAGATAGCAATCAGCCCCAGCATTTT. It codes for CASRPGTDSNQPQHF.

The CDR3 is CAWSYNRGYGYTF. As DNA, the CDR3 is TGTGCCTGGAGTTATAACAGGGGCTATGGCTACACCTTC. V is TRBV30 and J is TRBJ1-2, with 7 bases that match TRBD1. Looked up from germline, CDR1 is GTSNPN and CDR2 is SVGIG (reference sequence). The CDR3 is 13 amino acids. Trimming cost V 2 bases and J 4 bases; bases outside gene matches: 4.

This chain connects TRBV7-2 to TRBJ2-5, with 16 bases identical to TRBD2. This CDR3 region has 19 residues. Trimming at V came to 1 base and at J to 4 bases, leaving 9 bases not matched to a gene. From germline, CDR1 is SGHTA and CDR2 FQGNSA. The CDR3 nucleotides read TGTGCCAGCAGCTTAGGTGGGACTAGCGGGGGGGCCGGTGGAGAGACCCAGTACTTC. Translating gives CASSLGGTSGGAGGETQYF.

This clone was found once. This chain links TRBV5-1 with TRBJ2-1; 12 bases align to TRBD2. V lost 0 bases to trimming and J lost 9 bases; unmatched junction nucleotides: 16. Germline V gene sequence: CDR1 SGHRS, CDR2 YFSETQ. This CDR3 is 19 amino acids long. CDR3 sequence (DNA): TGCGCCAGCAGCTTGGGCGGAACTAGCGGGGGGCCCAGGTTGGTTGAGCAGTTCTTC. It is translated as CASSLGGTSGGPRLVEQFF.

The V and J genes are TRBV10-2 and TRBJ1-4; a weak D match, TRBD1 (5 bases). There are 14 residues in the CDR3. Germline CDR1 reads WSHSY; CDR2 reads SAAADI. The V end was cut by 7 bases, the J end by 8 bases, with 17 bases between. CDR3 amino acids: CASNPTERGEKLFF. The CDR3 bases are TGCGCCAGCAATCCGACAGAACGGGGGGAAAAACTGTTTTTT.

V is TRBV4-1 and J is TRBJ2-7; 8 positions agree with TRBD2. The CDR3 is 16 amino acids. Germline V gene sequence: CDR1 MGHRA, CDR2 YSYEKL. After removal of 0 bases from V and 1 base from J, the junction contained 5 bases not matched to a gene. In DNA, the CDR3 is TGCGCCAGCAGCCAAGATTTGGGCGGGGGGTCCTACGAGCAGTACTTC. Translating it yields CASSQDLGGGSYEQYF.

The rearrangement joins TRBV6-6 to TRBJ2-5; 15 bases match TRBD2. This CDR3 spans 15 amino acids. Germline-derived CDR1 and CDR2 are MNHNY and SVGAGI (reference sequence). V was pared by 6 bases and J by 5 bases, with 4 bases of the junction left unmatched. The DNA of the CDR3 is TGTGCCAGCAGAAGGACTAGCGGGGGGGAGGAGACCCAGTACTTC. Protein sequence: CASRRTSGGEETQYF.

The chain combines TRBV4-1 with TRBJ2-5; 7 bases fit TRBD1. Germline values: CDR1 MGHRA, CDR2 YSYEKL. The CDR3 consists of 16 residues. V lost 0 bases and J lost 4; bases outside the gene matches: 8. The CDR3 loop is CASSQEATTGPETQYF. The CDR3 region has the DNA TGCGCCAGCAGCCAAGAAGCTACGACAGGGCCAGAGACCCAGTACTTC.

The CDR3 region is CASSEARQGWHTQYF. The CDR3 DNA follows: TGTGCCAGCAGTGAAGCCCGACAGGGTTGGCATACGCAGTATTTT. The V call is TRBV6-1, the J call TRBJ2-3, with TRBD1 identical over 7 bases. The CDR3 is 15 residues long. In germline, CDR1 is MNHNS, CDR2 SASEGT. V shed 0 bases, J shed 7 bases, and the junction held 7 bases outside the gene matches.

The CDR3 loop reads CASTDQGGVKAFF. CDR3 DNA sequence: TGTGCCAGCACCGACCAGGGGGGTGTTAAAGCTTTCTTT. The chain recombines TRBV7-9 with TRBJ1-1; 7 bases align to TRBD1. Germline trimming cut 7 bases from V and 9 bases from J; bases unmatched to any gene: 11. CDR3 length equals 13 residues. Germline V gene sequence: CDR1 SEHNR, CDR2 FQNEAQ (reference sequence).

This chain uses TRBV5-4 with TRBJ2-2; D might be TRBD2 (6 bases). The germline V gene encodes CDR1 SGHNT and CDR2 YYREEE (reference sequence). The CDR3 covers 17 residues. V was pared by 5 bases and J by 3 bases, with 20 bases between. The CDR3 DNA sequence: TGTGCCAGCAGGGCGGGCGGGACGACCCAAGACACCGGGGAGCTGTTTTTT. It is translated as CASRAGGTTQDTGELFF.

The V gene is TRBV6-5, the J gene TRBJ2-1, with a tentative D call TRBD1 (5 bases). V shed 7 bases and J shed 5 bases, with 9 bases lying between them. Germline V CDR1 and CDR2: MNHEY, SVGAGI. This CDR3 comprises 12 residues. CDR3 amino acids: CASMDNNNEQFF. The DNA of the CDR3 is TGTGCCAGCATGGACAATAACAATGAGCAGTTCTTC.

The chain carries TRBV5-5 and TRBJ2-5; D is uncertain. V was shortened by 0 bases and J by 2 bases, with 2 bases between the two germline ends. In germline, CDR1 is SGHKS, CDR2 YYEKEE (reference sequence). The CDR3 covers 12 residues. In nucleotides, the CDR3 is TGTGCCAGCAGCTTGGCGCAAGAGACCCAGTACTTC. Amino acid sequence: CASSLAQETQYF.